One TCR beta chain is described in this entry. What it recognizes is unknown. Within the sample, other DNA sequences also encode this same CDR3. This specimen comes from a study of shared clonotypes between healthy human individuals. Study summary: For every donor, three CD4 naive, three CD4 memory, two CD8 naive and one CD8 memory plates were used.

Broader study findings: Shared clonotypes across all four donors exceeded non-shared ones in generation probability. Few donors restricted represented genetic and exposure-history diversity.

TCRdb's copy holds only in-frame clones and misses some; the assay was immunoSEQ multiplex PCR. The profile shows some 1.5 million clones, under 99% of them singletons. Germline lookup yields CDR1 MNHNY and CDR2 SVGAGI (reference sequence). The CDR3 covers 12 residues. V lost 0 bases and J 5 bases, leaving 4 bases between the germline ends. The sequencing input was naive CD4+ T cells sorted from blood. As for subset: CD45RA+ positively selected. The chain links TRBV6-6 to TRBJ2-5, with no clear D. The sequence came from a man younger than 40 in good health. The CDR3 bases are TGTGCCAGCAGTTACTCGCTGGAGACCCAGTACTTC. Amino acids: CASSYSLETQYF.